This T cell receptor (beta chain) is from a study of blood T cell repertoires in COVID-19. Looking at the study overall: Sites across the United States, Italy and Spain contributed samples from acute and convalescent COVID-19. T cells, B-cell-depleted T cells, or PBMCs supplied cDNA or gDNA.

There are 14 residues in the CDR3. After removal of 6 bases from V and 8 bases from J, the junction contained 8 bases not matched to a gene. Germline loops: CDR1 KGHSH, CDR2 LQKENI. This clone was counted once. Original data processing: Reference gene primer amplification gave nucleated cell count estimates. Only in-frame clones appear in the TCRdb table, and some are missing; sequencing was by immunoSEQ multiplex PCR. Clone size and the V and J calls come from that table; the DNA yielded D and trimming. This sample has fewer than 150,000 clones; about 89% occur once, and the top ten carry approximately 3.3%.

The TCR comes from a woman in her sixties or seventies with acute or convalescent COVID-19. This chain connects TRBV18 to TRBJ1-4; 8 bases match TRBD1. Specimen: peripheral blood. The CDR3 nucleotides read TGTGCCAGCTCCCGCACAGGGGGAGACGAAAAACTGTTTTTT. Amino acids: CASSRTGGDEKLFF.